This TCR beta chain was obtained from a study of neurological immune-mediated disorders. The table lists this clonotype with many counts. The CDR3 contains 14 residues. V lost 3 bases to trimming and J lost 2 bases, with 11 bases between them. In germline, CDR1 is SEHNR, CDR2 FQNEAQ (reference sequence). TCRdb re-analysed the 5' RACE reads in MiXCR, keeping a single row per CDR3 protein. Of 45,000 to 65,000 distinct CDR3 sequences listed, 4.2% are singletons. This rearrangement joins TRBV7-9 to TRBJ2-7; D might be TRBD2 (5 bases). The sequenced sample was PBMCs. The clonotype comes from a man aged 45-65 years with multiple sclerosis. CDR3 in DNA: TGTGCCAGCAGCTTGAGCGGATTGACCTACGAGCAGTACTTC. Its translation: CASSLSGLTYEQYF.